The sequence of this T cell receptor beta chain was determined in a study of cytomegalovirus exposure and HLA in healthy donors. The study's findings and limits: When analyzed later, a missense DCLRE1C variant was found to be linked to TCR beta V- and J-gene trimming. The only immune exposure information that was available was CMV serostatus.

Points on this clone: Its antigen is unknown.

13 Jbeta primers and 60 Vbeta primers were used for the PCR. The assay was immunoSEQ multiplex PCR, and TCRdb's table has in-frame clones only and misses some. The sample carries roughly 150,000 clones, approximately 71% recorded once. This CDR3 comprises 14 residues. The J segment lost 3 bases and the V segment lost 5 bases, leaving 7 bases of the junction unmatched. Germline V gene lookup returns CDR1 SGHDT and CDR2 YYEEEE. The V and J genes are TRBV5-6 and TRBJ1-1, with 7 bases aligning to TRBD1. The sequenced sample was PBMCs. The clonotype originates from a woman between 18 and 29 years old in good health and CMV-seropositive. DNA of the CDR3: TGTGCCAGCAGGGGACAGAATTTTTACACTGAAGCTTTCTTT. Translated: CASRGQNFYTEAFF.